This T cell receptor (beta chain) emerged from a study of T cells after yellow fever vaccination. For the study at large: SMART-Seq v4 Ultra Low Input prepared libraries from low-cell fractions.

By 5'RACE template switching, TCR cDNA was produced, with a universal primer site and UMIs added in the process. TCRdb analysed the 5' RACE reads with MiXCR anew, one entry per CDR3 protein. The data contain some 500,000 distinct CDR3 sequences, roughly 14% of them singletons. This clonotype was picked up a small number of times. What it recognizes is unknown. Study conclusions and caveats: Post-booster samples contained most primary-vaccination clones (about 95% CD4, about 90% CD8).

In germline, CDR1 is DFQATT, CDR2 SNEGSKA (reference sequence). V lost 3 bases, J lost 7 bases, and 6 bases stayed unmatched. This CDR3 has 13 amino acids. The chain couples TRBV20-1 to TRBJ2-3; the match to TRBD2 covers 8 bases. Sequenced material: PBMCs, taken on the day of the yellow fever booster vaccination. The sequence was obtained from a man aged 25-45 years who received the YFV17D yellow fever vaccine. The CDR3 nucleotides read TGCAGTGCTAGTTTAGCGGGAAGAAATACGCAGTATTTT. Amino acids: CSASLAGRNTQYF.